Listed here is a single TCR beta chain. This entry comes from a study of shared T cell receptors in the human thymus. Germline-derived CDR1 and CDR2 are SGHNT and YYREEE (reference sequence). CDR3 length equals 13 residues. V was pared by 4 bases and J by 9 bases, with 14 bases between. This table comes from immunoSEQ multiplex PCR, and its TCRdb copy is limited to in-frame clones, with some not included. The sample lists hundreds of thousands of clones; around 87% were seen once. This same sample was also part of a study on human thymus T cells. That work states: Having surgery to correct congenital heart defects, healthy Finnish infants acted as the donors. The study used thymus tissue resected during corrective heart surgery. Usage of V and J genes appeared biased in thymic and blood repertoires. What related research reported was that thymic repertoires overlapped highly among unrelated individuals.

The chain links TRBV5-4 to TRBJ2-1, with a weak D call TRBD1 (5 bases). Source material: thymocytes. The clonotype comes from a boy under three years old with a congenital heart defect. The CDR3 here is CASSKGPQGEQFF. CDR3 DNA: TGTGCCAGCAGCAAGGGTCCCCAGGGTGAGCAGTTCTTC. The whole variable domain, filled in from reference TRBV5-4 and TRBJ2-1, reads ETGVTQSPTHLIKTRGQQVTLRCSSQSGHNTVSWYQQALGQGPQFIFQYYREEENGRGNFPPRFSGLQFPNYSSELNVNALELDDSALYLCASSKGPQGEQFFGPGTRLTVL.